The 7 T cell receptor beta chains in this list originate from one sample, sequenced in a study of cytomegalovirus exposure and HLA in healthy donors. Amplification used 60 Vbeta primers and 13 Jbeta primers. Data came from immunoSEQ multiplex PCR; TCRdb stores just in-frame clones and leaves some out. The sample has nearly 200,000 clones, 82% seen once. The sequenced sample was PBMCs. These receptors were collected from a boy between 2 and 10 years old in good health and CMV-seronegative.

The chain links TRBV5-1 to TRBJ2-6; 7 nucleotides align to TRBD1. Trimming took 4 bases from V and 2 from J; bases not matched to a gene: 6. CDR1 and CDR2 (germline): SGHRS, YFSETQ. This CDR3 has 16 amino acids. Here the CDR3 DNA reads TGCGCCAGCAGCCGAGCCCAGGGGGCTGGGGCCAACGTCCTGACTTTC. It translates to CASSRAQGAGANVLTF. Supplemented by reference TRBV5-1 and TRBJ2-6, the full variable domain reads KAGVTQTPRYLIKTRGQQVTLSCSPISGHRSVSWYQQTPGQGLQFLFEYFSETQRNKGNFPGRFSGRQFSNSRSEMNVSTLELGDSALYLCASSRAQGAGANVLTFGAGSRLTVL.

V gene TRBV7-8 combines with J gene TRBJ1-3; D is uncertain. The CDR3 runs to 17 residues. The germline CDR1 and CDR2 sequences are SGHVS and FQNEAQ. V was shortened by 1 base and J by 0 bases, with 13 bases between the two germline ends. CDR3 protein: CASSLDGEDHSGNTIYF. CDR3 coding DNA: TGTGCCAGCAGCTTAGACGGGGAGGATCACTCTGGAAACACCATATATTTT.

The rearrangement uses TRBV5-6 and TRBJ1-6; tentatively, D is TRBD1 (5 bases). The CDR3 has 16 amino acids. Germline CDR1 and CDR2: SGHDT and YYEEEE. V was pared by 4 bases and J by 4 bases, with 15 bases between. CDR3 bases: TGTGCCAGCAGCCGGGAGGGGTGGCCGTATAATTCACCCCTCCACTTT. The encoded protein is CASSREGWPYNSPLHF. Full variable domain (rest looked up from reference TRBV5-6 and TRBJ1-6): DAGVTQSPTHLIKTRGQQVTLRCSPKSGHDTVSWYQQALGQGPQFIFQYYEEEERQRGNFPDRFSGHQFPNYSSELNVNALLLGDSALYLCASSREGWPYNSPLHFGNGTRLTVT.

The chain has TRBV30 and TRBJ2-5; the D gene is possibly TRBD2 (7 bases). CDR1 and CDR2 from the germline V gene are GTSNPN and SVGIG (reference sequence). Trimming took 2 bases from V and 4 from J, leaving 11 bases between them. This CDR3 has 13 amino acids. The CDR3 DNA follows: TGTGCCTGGAGTAGGGGGGGGTCAGAGACCCAGTACTTC. Translated, it gives CAWSRGGSETQYF.

V is TRBV27 and J is TRBJ2-7; D gene unclear. Between the trimmed V and J ends, which lost 10 bases and 0 bases, there was a span of 13 bases. This CDR3 has 13 amino acids. Germline V gene sequence: CDR1 MNHEY, CDR2 SMNVEV (reference sequence). The CDR3 DNA is TGTGCCACCAAAACCCTTAGCTCCTACGAGCAGTACTTC. This translates into CATKTLSSYEQYF.

The chain uses TRBV9 and TRBJ2-1, with D possibly being TRBD2 (7 bases). CDR3 size: 14 residues. V was clipped by 3 bases and J by 7 bases, with 14 bases between them. Looked up from germline, CDR1 is SGDLS and CDR2 is YYNGEE. CDR3 residues: CASSAPGGRNEQFF. DNA for the CDR3: TGTGCCAGCAGCGCGCCGGGGGGCCGGAATGAGCAGTTCTTC.

The V gene is TRBV5-1, the J gene TRBJ2-3, with D possibly matching TRBD2 (6 bases). The CDR3 extends over 18 amino acids. Per the germline V gene, CDR1 is SGHRS and CDR2 is YFSETQ. Trimming took off 0 bases at V and 2 bases at J, with 19 bases between the two ends. The CDR3 DNA sequence: TGCGCCAGCAGCTTGGAGTTGTTGGCGGGGCTGATCACAGATACGCAGTATTTT. Encoded protein: CASSLELLAGLITDTQYF.